Listed below are T cell receptor beta chains from one sample, sequenced in a study of beta chain features in type 1 diabetes. The method was immunoSEQ multiplex PCR; TCRdb's version includes in-frame clones alone and lacks a portion of them. The sample carries a few hundred thousand clones, about 15% recorded once. Sequencing input: naive CD4+ T cells from blood. Receptors were obtained from a young man with type 1 diabetes. CDR3s include the opening cysteine and the closing phenylalanine or tryptophan. A D gene is named only where the DNA matches it firmly. Clone size is shown for a subset of rows, as once, few, many or a class of expanded clone.

clone_size	v_call	j_call	d_call	cdr3_nt	cdr3_aa
NA	TRBV10-3	TRBJ2-3	TRBD2	TGTGCCATCAGTGAGCGACTAACTAGCGGCGGCACAGATACGCAGTATTTT	CAISERLTSGGTDTQYF
NA	TRBV2	TRBJ1-1	TRBD1	TGTGCCAGCAGAAGGGACAGAGAAGCTTTCTTT	CASRRDREAFF
few	TRBV15	TRBJ2-7	NA	TGTGCCACCAGCAGAGGTGGGGAGACCAACTACGAGCAGTACTTC	CATSRGGETNYEQYF
NA	TRBV5-8	TRBJ2-5	TRBD2	TGTGCCAGCAGCACCTGGGGGGGGACCCAGTACTTC	CASSTWGGTQYF
few	TRBV7-2	TRBJ2-7	TRBD2	TGTGCCAGCAGATCAACCGGGACTACCTACGAGCAGTACTTC	CASRSTGTTYEQYF
NA	TRBV6-5	TRBJ1-2	TRBD1	TGTGCCAGCAGTTACAGGGGGCGCAACTATGGCTACACCTTC	CASSYRGRNYGYTF
NA	TRBV19	TRBJ1-5	NA	TGTGCCAGTAGTATAGTTGGGGGCAGCTCTGCGGGAGCCCAGCATTTT	CASSIVGGSSAGAQHF
NA	TRBV9	TRBJ2-5	TRBD1	TGTGCCAGCAGTGGACAGGGTATCCAAGAGACCCAGTACTTC	CASSGQGIQETQYF
NA	TRBV6-6	TRBJ2-5	TRBD1	TGTGCCAGCAGTAGTGGAGGGACAGGGGGGGAGACCCAGTACTTC	CASSSGGTGGETQYF
NA	TRBV7-2	TRBJ2-5	TRBD2	TGTGCCAGCAGCCAGCTCGGGACTATTCTACCGTCCTGGGAGACCCAGTACTTC	CASSQLGTILPSWETQYF
few	TRBV29-1	TRBJ1-1	TRBD1	TGCAGCGGAACTCAGGGGGACACTGAAGCTTTCTTT	CSGTQGDTEAFF
few	TRBV7-9	TRBJ1-2	NA	TGTGCCAGCAGCTTTGGCGAACGGGTCTATGGCTACACCTTC	CASSFGERVYGYTF